These 9 T cell receptor beta chains came from one sample sequenced in a study of T-cell reconstitution after alpha-beta-depleted transplantation in children. A TCRbeta library incorporating unique molecular identifiers was prepared. TCRdb reprocessed the PCR reads with MiXCR, giving one entry per CDR3 protein. The sample contains more than 120,000 distinct CDR3 sequences, roughly 8.8% of which appear only once. The source was PBMCs, mostly from graft donor cells, collected 180 days after TCRalphabeta/CD19-depleted stem cell transplant. The source of these receptors is a female patient aged 2-9 years who had a stem cell transplant for congenital amegakaryocytic thrombocytopenia, so the T cells may come from the graft donor.

This clonotype was seen a handful of times. The chain employs TRBV20-1 and TRBJ2-3; tentative D call: TRBD2 (7 bases). The CDR3 has 13 residues. Germline-derived CDR1 and CDR2 are DFQATT and SNEGSKA (reference sequence). The CDR3 region is CSSRGGETDTQYF. The CDR3 region has the DNA TGCAGCTCGAGGGGGGGGGAGACAGATACGCAGTATTTT.

This clonotype was observed many times. This rearrangement joins TRBV5-1 to TRBJ1-2; no clear D gene. V was clipped by 0 bases and J by 8 bases, with 17 bases between them. The CDR3 extends over 15 amino acids. The V gene's germline CDR1 is SGHRS and CDR2 YFSETQ. In nucleotides, the CDR3 is TGCGCCAGCAGCTTGGCCGAGAAGGGATCGGGAGGCTACACCTTC. This translates into CASSLAEKGSGGYTF.

The chain joins TRBV20-1 to TRBJ2-6, with 7 positions matching TRBD1. CDR3 size: 16 residues. Trimming at V came to 3 bases and at J to 0 bases, leaving 5 bases not matched to a gene. The germline CDR1 and CDR2 sequences are DFQATT and SNEGSKA (reference sequence). This CDR3 is CSARLAGGSGANVLTF. The CDR3 nucleotides are TGCAGTGCTAGGTTGGCAGGGGGCTCTGGGGCCAACGTCCTGACTTTC.

This clonotype has at least ten counts. The gene calls are TRBV11-2 and TRBJ2-1; 14 bases align to TRBD2. V trimming: 4 bases; J trimming: 12 bases; junction bases outside the gene matches: 5. The CDR3 is 14 amino acids. Germline CDR1 SGHAT, CDR2 FQNNGV. The CDR3 bases are TGTGCCAGCAGCTCGGGACTAGCGGGAGTTGGGCAGTTCTTC. Translation gives CASSSGLAGVGQFF.

This clonotype showed up just a few times. For the CDR3, the DNA is TGTGCCAGCAGATCCCGGGACAGGGTTTTCGATGGCTACACCTTC. This codes for CASRSRDRVFDGYTF. This chain uses TRBV5-5 with TRBJ1-2, with 9 bases identical to TRBD1. The germline V gene has CDR1 SGHKS and CDR2 YYEKEE (reference sequence). V lost 5 bases to trimming and J lost 6 bases; unmatched junction nucleotides: 11. The CDR3 runs 15 residues.

This clonotype was recorded a few times. The chain joins TRBV20-1 to TRBJ2-3, with 9 nucleotides matching TRBD2. The CDR3 covers 15 residues. The germline V gene encodes CDR1 DFQATT and CDR2 SNEGSKA (reference sequence). Unmatched junction bases numbered 7, after V lost 3 bases and J lost 3 bases. The CDR3 is CSASPLAGLTDTQYF. CDR3 in DNA: TGCAGTGCTAGTCCCCTAGCGGGACTAACAGATACGCAGTATTTT.

The V gene is TRBV4-1, the J gene TRBJ2-1; 11 bases are shared with TRBD2. Germline trimming cut 1 base from V and 2 bases from J; bases unmatched to any gene: 7. The CDR3 is 18 residues long. Germline loops: CDR1 MGHRA, CDR2 YSYEKL. This CDR3 is CASSQVSGTSGPYNEQFF. The CDR3 DNA reads as TGCGCCAGCAGCCAAGTAAGTGGGACTAGCGGACCCTACAATGAGCAGTTCTTC.

This clonotype was found many times. V is TRBV5-1 and J is TRBJ2-2; the D gene is possibly TRBD1 (5 bases). V lost 2 bases and J lost 1, with 12 bases in between. This CDR3 comprises 16 residues. Germline loops: CDR1 SGHRS, CDR2 YFSETQ. The CDR3 nucleotides read TGCGCCAGCAGCTTTTGGGAACAGGTGAACACCGGGGAGCTGTTTTTT. Translating it yields CASSFWEQVNTGELFF.

This chain joins TRBV4-1 and TRBJ2-2; 9 positions agree with TRBD2. This CDR3 spans 16 amino acids. The ends lost 1 base at V and 5 bases at J; junction bases unmatched: 5. Germline CDR1 reads MGHRA; CDR2 reads YSYEKL. CDR3 region: CASSQAWSGRTGELFF. CDR3 in DNA: TGCGCCAGCAGCCAAGCTTGGAGCGGGAGGACCGGGGAGCTGTTTTTT.